The source of this T cell receptor (beta chain) is a study of T cell changes during pregnancy in multiple sclerosis. This CDR3 has 13 residues. From germline, CDR1 is MNHNS and CDR2 SASEGT. The V end lost 2 bases, the J end lost 5 bases, and 7 bases lay between the germline ends. Profiling relied on immunoSEQ multiplex PCR, and the TCRdb table lists in-frame clones only, not all of them. This table holds approximately 52,000 clones, around 92% found once. The clonotype comes from a female donor with multiple sclerosis, enrolled in a pregnancy study. This specimen was CD4+ T cells from peripheral blood mononuclear cells, taken in the third trimester of pregnancy. The rearrangement uses TRBV6-1 and TRBJ2-1, with D unresolved. CDR3 sequence (DNA): TGTGCCAGCAGTGAAAGGAGAGACAATGAGCAGTTCTTC. Translated, it gives CASSERRDNEQFF.